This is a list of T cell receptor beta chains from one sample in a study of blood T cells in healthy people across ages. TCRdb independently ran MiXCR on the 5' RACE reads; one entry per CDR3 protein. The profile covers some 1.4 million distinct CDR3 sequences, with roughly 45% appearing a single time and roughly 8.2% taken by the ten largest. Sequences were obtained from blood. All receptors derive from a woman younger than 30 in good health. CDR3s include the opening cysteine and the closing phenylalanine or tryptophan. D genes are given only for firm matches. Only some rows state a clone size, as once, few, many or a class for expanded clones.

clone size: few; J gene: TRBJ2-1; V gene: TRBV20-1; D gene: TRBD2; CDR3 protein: CSARESGGAYNEQFF; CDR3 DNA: TGCAGTGCTAGAGAGTCGGGGGGGGCATACAATGAGCAGTTCTTC
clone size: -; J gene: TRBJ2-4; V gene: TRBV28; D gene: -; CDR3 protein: CASSSGYIQYF; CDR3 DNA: TGTGCCAGCAGTTCCGGGTACATTCAGTACTTC
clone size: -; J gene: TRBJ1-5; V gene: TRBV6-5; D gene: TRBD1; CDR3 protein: CASSSTGTGVMYNQPQHF; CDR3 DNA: TGTGCCAGCAGTTCCACCGGGACAGGGGTAATGTACAATCAGCCCCAGCATTTT
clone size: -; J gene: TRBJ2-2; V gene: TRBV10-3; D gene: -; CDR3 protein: CAISQYGELFF; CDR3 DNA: TGTGCCATCAGTCAGTACGGGGAGCTGTTTTTT
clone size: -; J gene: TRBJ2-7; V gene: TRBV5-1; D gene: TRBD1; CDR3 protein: CASSAVGGQVTHEQYF; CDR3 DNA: TGCGCCAGCAGCGCTGTCGGGGGACAGGTAACCCACGAGCAGTACTTC
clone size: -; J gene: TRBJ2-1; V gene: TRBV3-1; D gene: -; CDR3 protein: CASSQDTPSNEQFF; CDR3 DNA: TGTGCCAGCAGCCAAGACACTCCGTCGAATGAGCAGTTCTTC
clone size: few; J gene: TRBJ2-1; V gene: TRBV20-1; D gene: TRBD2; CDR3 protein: CSAPPTSGFYNEQFF; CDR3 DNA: TGCAGTGCTCCCCCGACTAGCGGATTCTACAATGAGCAGTTCTTC
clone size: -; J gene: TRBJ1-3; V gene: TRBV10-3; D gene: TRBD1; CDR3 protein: CAISEGTDRSGNTIYF; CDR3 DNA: TGTGCCATCAGTGAGGGGACAGACCGCTCTGGAAACACCATATATTTT
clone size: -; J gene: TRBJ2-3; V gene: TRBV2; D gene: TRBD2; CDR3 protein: CASRSAGPFTDTQYF; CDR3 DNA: TGTGCCAGCAGGTCAGCGGGGCCGTTTACAGATACGCAGTATTTT
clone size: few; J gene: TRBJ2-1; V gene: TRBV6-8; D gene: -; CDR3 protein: CASSPDTYEQFF; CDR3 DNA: TGTGCCAGCAGTCCCGACACCTACGAGCAGTTCTTC
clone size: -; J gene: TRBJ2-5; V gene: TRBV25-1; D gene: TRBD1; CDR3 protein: CASSGQGEIQETQYF; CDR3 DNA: TGTGCCAGCAGCGGACAGGGGGAGATCCAAGAGACCCAGTACTTC
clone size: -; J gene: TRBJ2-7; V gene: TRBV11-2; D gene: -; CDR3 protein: CASSLTGRLEGHEQYF; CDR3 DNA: TGTGCCAGCAGCTTGACGGGCCGACTCGAAGGGCACGAGCAGTACTTC
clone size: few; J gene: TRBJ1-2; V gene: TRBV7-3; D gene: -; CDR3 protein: CASSLAGVDGYTF; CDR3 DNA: TGTGCCAGCAGCTTAGCAGGGGTTGATGGCTACACCTTC
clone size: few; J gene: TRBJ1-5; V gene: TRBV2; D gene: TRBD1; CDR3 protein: CASSPTGANQPQHF; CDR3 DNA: TGTGCCAGCAGTCCGACAGGGGCCAATCAGCCCCAGCATTTT
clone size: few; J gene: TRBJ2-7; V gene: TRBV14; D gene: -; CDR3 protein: CASSQDLDTPYEQYF; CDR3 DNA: TGTGCCAGCAGCCAAGATCTCGACACTCCCTACGAGCAGTACTTC